In its sample, the clone carrying this TCR beta chain was seen many times. V trimming: 5 bases; J trimming: 2 bases; junction bases outside the gene matches: 5. The CDR3 is 15 residues long. CDR1 and CDR2 (germline): MDHEN, SYDVKM. This sample was taken from a study of T cells in Graves' hyperthyroidism and ophthalmopathy. Those with hyperthyroidism were 18 to 65 years old, newly diagnosed, and ill for under 2 months. Authors of the study amplified TCR beta CDR3 regions from RNA transcripts. The HTBI primer set was used in a first-round RT-PCR of the TCR CDR3. Via MiXCR, TCRdb re-called the multiplex PCR reads, giving one row per CDR3 protein. The table shows around 620,000 distinct CDR3 sequences, with 15% to 20% occurring only once.

The TCR was taken from a woman aged 30 to 39 with Graves' hyperthyroidism. The specimen was blood. The J gene is TRBJ2-5, the V gene TRBV28, with 10 bases that match TRBD2. CDR3 sequence (DNA): TGTGCCAGCAGTGCATGGACTAGCGGACAAGAGACCCAGTACTTC. Its protein is CASSAWTSGQETQYF.